This T cell receptor (beta chain) was sequenced for a study of control samples from healthy donors and cancer patients. Profiling relied on immunoSEQ multiplex PCR, and the TCRdb table lists in-frame clones only, not all of them. In total, the table holds some 180,000 clones. The sample taken for sequencing was blood. The clonotype was recovered from a young woman in good health.

CDR3 protein: CASSLAGEINQPQHF. The CDR3 DNA reads TGTGCCAGCAGCTTAGCCGGGGAGATAAATCAGCCCCAGCATTTT. The V and J genes are TRBV7-8 and TRBJ1-5, with D hard to call. Germline loops: CDR1 SGHVS, CDR2 FQNEAQ. V shed 0 bases and J shed 4 bases, with 10 bases lying between them. The CDR3 totals 15 residues.